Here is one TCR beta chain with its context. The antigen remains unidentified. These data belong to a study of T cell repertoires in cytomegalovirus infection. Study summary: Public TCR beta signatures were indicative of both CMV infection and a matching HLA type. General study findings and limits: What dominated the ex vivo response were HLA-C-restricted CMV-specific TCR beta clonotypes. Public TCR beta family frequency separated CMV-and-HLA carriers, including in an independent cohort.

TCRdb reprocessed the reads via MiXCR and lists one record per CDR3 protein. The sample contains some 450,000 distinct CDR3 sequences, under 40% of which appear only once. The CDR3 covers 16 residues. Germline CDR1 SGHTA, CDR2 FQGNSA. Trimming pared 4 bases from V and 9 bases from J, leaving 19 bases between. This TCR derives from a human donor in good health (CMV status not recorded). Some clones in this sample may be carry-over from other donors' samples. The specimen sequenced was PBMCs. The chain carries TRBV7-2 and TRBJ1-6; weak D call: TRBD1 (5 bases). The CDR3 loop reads CASSSVRGIKSSPLHF. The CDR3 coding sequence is TGTGCCAGCAGCTCAGTCCGGGGGATAAAATCTTCACCCCTCCACTTT. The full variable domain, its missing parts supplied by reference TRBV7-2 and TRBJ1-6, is GAGVSQSPSNKVTEKGKDVELRCDPISGHTALYWYRQSLGQGLEFLIYFQGNSAPDKSGLPSDRFSAERTGGSVSTLTIQRTQQEDSAVYLCASSSVRGIKSSPLHFGNGTRLTVT.